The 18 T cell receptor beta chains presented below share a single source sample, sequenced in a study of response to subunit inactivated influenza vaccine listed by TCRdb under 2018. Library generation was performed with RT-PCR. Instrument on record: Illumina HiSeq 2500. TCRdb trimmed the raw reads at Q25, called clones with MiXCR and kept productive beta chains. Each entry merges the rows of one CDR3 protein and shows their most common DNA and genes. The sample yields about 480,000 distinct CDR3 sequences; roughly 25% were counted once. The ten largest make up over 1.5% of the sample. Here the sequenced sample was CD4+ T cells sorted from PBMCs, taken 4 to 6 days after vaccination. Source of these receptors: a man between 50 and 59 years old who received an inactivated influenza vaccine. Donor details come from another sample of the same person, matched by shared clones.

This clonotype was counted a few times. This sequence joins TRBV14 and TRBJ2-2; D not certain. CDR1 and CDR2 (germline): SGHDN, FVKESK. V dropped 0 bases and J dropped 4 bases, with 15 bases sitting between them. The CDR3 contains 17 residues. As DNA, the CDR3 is TGTGCCAGCAGCCAAGATGAAGGTCGGCTAATCACCGGGGAGCTGTTTTTT. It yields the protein CASSQDEGRLITGELFF.

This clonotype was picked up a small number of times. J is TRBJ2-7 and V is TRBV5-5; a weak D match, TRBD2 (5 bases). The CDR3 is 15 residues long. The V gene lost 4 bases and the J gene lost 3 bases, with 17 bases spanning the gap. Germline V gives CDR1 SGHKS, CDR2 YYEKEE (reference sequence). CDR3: CASSRVSGGIYEQYF. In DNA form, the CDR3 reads TGTGCCAGCAGCCGGGTGTCCGGAGGTATCTACGAGCAGTACTTC.

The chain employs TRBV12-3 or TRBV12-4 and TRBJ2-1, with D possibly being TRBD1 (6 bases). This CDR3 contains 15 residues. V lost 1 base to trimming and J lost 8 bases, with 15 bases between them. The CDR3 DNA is TGTGCCAGCAGTTTAGGAGGTGGGGGCGGCTATGAGCAGTTCTTC. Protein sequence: CASSLGGGGGYEQFF.

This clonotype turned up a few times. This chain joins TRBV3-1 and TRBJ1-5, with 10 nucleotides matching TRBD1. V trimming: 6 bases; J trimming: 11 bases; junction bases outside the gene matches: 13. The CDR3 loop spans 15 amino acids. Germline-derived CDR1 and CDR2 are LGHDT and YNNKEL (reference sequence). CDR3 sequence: CASSASWGQGKAQHF. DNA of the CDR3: TGTGCCAGCAGTGCTAGCTGGGGACAGGGGAAGGCCCAGCATTTT.

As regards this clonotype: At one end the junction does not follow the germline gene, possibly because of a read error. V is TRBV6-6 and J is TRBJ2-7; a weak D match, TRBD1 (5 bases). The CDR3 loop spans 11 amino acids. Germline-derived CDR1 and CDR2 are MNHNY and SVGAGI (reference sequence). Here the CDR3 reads CASRQEEQVFF. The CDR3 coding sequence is TGTGCCAGCAGGCAAGAGGAACAGGTTTTCTTC.

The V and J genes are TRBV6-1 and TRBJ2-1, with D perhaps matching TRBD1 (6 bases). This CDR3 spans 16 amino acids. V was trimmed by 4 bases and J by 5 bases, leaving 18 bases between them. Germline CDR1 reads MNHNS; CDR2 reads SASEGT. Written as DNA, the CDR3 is TGTGCCAGCAGTGGTCGGCGAACAGGGATAAACAATGAGCAGTTCTTC. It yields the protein CASSGRRTGINNEQFF.

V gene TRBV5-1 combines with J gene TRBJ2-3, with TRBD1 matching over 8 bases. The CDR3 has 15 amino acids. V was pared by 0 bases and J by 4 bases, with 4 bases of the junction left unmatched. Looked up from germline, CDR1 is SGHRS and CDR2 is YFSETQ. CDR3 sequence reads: CASSLGQGAPDTQYF. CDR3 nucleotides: TGCGCCAGCAGCTTGGGTCAGGGGGCACCAGATACGCAGTATTTT.

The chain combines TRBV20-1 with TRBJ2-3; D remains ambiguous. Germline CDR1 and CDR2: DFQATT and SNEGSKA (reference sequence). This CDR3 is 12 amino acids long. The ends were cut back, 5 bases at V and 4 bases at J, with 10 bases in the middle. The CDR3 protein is CSAPTRADTQYF. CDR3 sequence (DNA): TGCAGTGCTCCGACACGGGCAGATACGCAGTATTTT.

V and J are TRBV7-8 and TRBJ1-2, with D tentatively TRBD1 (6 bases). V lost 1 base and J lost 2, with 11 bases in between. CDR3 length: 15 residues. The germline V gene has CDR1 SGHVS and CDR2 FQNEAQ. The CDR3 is CASSLGPGANYGYTF. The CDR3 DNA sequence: TGTGCCAGCAGCTTAGGTCCAGGGGCCAACTATGGCTACACCTTC.

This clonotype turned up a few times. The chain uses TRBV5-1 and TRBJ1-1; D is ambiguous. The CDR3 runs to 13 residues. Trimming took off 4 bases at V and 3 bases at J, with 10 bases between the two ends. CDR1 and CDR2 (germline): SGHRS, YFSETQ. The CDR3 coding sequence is TGCGCCAGCAGCCGAGACACCTACACTGAAGCTTTCTTT. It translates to CASSRDTYTEAFF.

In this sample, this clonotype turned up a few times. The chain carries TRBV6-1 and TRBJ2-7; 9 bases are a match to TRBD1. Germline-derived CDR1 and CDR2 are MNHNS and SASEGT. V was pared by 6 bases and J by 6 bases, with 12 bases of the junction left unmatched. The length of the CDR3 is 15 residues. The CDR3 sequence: CASRATGTGPGEQYF. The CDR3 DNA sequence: TGTGCCAGCAGAGCAACCGGGACAGGGCCAGGCGAGCAGTACTTC.

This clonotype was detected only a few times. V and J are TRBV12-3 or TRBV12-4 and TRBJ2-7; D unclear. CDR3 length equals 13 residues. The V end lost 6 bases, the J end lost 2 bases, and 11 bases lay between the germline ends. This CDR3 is CASRVSLAYEQYF. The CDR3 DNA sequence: TGTGCCAGCAGGGTCTCTCTCGCCTACGAGCAGTACTTC.

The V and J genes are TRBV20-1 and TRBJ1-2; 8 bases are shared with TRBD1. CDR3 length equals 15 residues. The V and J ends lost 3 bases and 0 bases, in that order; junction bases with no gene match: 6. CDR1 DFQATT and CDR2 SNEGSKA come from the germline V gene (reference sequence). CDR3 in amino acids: CSASTGTGPNYGYTF. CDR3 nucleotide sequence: TGCAGTGCTAGTACCGGGACAGGCCCTAACTATGGCTACACCTTC.

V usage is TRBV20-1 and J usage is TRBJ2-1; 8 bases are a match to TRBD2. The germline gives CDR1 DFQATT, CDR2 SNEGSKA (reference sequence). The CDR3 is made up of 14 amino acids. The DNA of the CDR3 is TGCAGCTCCCGGGGACTAGTAGCCGTAAATGAGCAGTTCTTC. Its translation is CSSRGLVAVNEQFF.

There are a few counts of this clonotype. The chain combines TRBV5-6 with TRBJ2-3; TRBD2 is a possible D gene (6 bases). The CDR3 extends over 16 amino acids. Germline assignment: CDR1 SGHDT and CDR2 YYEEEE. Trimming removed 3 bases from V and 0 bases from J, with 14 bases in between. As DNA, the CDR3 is TGTGCCAGCAGCTCTGTAGCGGTAAAAAGCACAGATACGCAGTATTTT. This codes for CASSSVAVKSTDTQYF.

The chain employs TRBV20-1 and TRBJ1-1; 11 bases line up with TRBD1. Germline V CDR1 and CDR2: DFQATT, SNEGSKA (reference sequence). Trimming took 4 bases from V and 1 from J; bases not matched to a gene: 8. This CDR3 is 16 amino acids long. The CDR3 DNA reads TGCAGTGCTATACCGGACAGGGGGCTAACGAACACTGAAGCTTTCTTT. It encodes CSAIPDRGLTNTEAFF.

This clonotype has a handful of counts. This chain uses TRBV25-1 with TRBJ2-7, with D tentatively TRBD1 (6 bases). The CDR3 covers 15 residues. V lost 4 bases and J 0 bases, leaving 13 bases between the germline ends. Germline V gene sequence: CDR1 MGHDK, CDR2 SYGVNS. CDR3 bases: TGTGCCAGCAGTGGCAACAGGGTTAGCTCCTACGAGCAGTACTTC. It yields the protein CASSGNRVSSYEQYF.

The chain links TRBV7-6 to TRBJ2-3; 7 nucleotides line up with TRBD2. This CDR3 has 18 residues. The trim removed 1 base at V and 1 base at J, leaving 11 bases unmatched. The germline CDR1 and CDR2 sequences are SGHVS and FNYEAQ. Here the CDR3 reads CASSLVPRLAGGTDTQYF. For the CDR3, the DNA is TGTGCCAGCAGCTTAGTACCGCGGTTGGCGGGAGGCACAGATACGCAGTATTTT.